This TCR beta chain originates from a study of cytomegalovirus exposure and HLA in healthy donors. The overall study: The roughly 670 first-cohort repertoires shared a platform with the 130 or so validation repertoires, as reported in a later analysis. Overall study results and limits: Among the CMV-associated chains, three were confirmed in vitro as specific for CMV antigens. According to a later analysis, TCR clusters from the first cohort tended to co-occur in the 100 to 150 validation repertoires. It was about 180 TCR beta chains that were listed as cytomegalovirus-associated.

The assay was immunoSEQ multiplex PCR, and TCRdb's table has in-frame clones only and misses some. The sample records 160,000 or so clones, about 87% being singletons. V was cut by 0 bases and J by 4 bases, with 10 bases left in between. The CDR3 covers 15 residues. Germline V CDR1 and CDR2: SGHVS, FQNEAQ. A remark on this clone: What it binds is unknown.

The sequenced sample consisted of PBMCs. This chain uses TRBV7-8 with TRBJ1-5, with D maybe TRBD1 (5 bases). The sequence derives from a woman younger than 45 in good health and CMV-seronegative. CDR3 region: CASSLAPAGNQPQHF. The CDR3, as DNA: TGTGCCAGCAGCTTAGCTCCCGCAGGGAATCAGCCCCAGCATTTT.